The present entry profiles one T cell receptor (beta chain) with its context. This sample's treatment: randomized to nivolumab then ipilimumab (arm A) or the reverse (arm B). The CDR3 is made up of 14 amino acids. Trimming left V 1 base short and J 4 bases short, with 10 bases between. Germline V gene sequence: CDR1 MGHDK, CDR2 SYGVNS. The data originate from a study of sequential checkpoint blockade in melanoma. Study at large: Maintenance nivolumab came after either treatment sequence. 90 to 95 pretreatment tumor DNA samples were TCRβ immunosequenced.

Sequencing used immunoSEQ multiplex PCR; TCRdb keeps in-frame clones, though not all of them. This sample yields roughly 2,000 clones, of which roughly 20% are seen a single time; 20% to 25% belongs to the top ten. The sequences come from tumor tissue (inferred from file names), collected from a patient given nivolumab and ipilimumab in sequence. The sequence was obtained from a human donor with melanoma. The J gene is TRBJ1-2, the V gene TRBV25-1; perhaps TRBD1 as D (6 bases). The CDR3 DNA reads TGTGCCAGCAGTGAATTCACAGGGAGCTATGGCTACACCTTC. The encoded protein is CASSEFTGSYGYTF.